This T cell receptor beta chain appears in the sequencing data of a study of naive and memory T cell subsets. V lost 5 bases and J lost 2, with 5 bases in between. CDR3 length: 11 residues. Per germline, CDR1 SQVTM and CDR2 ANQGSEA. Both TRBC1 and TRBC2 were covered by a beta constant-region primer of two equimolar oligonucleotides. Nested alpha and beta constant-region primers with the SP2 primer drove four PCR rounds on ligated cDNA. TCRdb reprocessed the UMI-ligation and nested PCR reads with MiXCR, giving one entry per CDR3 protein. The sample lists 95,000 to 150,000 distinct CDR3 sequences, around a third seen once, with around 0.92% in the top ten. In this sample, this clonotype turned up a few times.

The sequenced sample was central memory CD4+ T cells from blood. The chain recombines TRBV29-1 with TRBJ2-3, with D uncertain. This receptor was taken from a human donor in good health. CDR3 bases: TGCAGCGTTTCCCTCACAGATACGCAGTATTTT. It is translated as CSVSLTDTQYF.